This entry lists 22 T cell receptor beta chains sequenced from one sample in a study of CD8 T cells in Susac syndrome. Random hexamers were used to reverse transcribe roughly 0.45 to 1 ug of RNA. TCRdb reanalysed the immunoSEQ multiplex PCR reads using MiXCR and keeps one entry per CDR3 protein. The sample has some 130,000 distinct CDR3 sequences; under 95% are singletons. Sequences were obtained from CD8+ T cells from PBMCs. These receptors all come from a human donor with multiple sclerosis.

The chain links TRBV5-4 to TRBJ2-3; a possible D gene is TRBD1 (5 bases). CDR3 length: 13 amino acids. Germline lookup yields CDR1 SGHNT and CDR2 YYREEE (reference sequence). V lost 9 bases and J 4 bases, leaving 15 bases between the germline ends. Here the CDR3 reads CATLGPPPDTQYF. Written as DNA, the CDR3 is TGTGCCACTCTGGGGCCCCCTCCAGATACGCAGTATTTT.

The CDR3 reads CASSYHYGELFF. In DNA form, the CDR3 reads TGTGCCAGCAGTTACCATTACGGGGAGCTGTTTTTT. This sequence joins TRBV6-5 and TRBJ2-2; D gene uncertain. Germline V gene lookup returns CDR1 MNHEY and CDR2 SVGAGI. This CDR3 spans 12 amino acids. V was cut by 2 bases and J by 7 bases, with 5 bases left in between.

This clonotype showed up just once. This chain uses TRBV29-1 with TRBJ1-1, with D possibly matching TRBD1 (5 bases). The CDR3 has 13 amino acids. With 7 bases removed from V and 7 bases from J, the gap between germline ends came to 19 bases. Germline V gene lookup returns CDR1 SQVTM and CDR2 ANQGSEA. The DNA of the CDR3 is TGCAGCGCCCCGGGGGGACCTCGGGGTGAAGCTTTCTTT. It codes for CSAPGGPRGEAFF.

In this sample, this clonotype turned up once. This rearrangement joins TRBV25-1 to TRBJ2-1, with 11 nucleotides matching TRBD1. Germline CDR1 reads MGHDK; CDR2 reads SYGVNS. V shed 2 bases, J shed 9 bases, and the junction held 6 bases outside the gene matches. This CDR3 contains 15 residues. The DNA for the CDR3 is TGTGCCAGCAGTGAAGTAGGGACAGGGGGGGGTGAGCAGTTCTTC. It translates to CASSEVGTGGGEQFF.

The V gene is TRBV24-1, the J gene TRBJ2-2, with D possibly being TRBD2 (5 bases). The germline CDR1 and CDR2 sequences are KGHDR and SFDVKD. There are 15 residues in the CDR3. V lost 4 bases and J lost 5, with 13 bases in between. This CDR3 reads CATSDQREGTGELFF. Here the CDR3 DNA reads TGTGCCACCAGTGACCAACGGGAAGGGACCGGGGAGCTGTTTTTT.

V is TRBV30 and J is TRBJ2-1; 12 bases map to TRBD2. The CDR3 is 14 amino acids. J gave up 12 bases and V 1 base, and 7 bases lay outside the gene matches. Germline V gives CDR1 GTSNPN, CDR2 SVGIG (reference sequence). The CDR3 loop reads CAWSALAGGGGQFF. The CDR3 DNA follows: TGTGCCTGGAGTGCACTAGCGGGGGGAGGCGGGCAGTTCTTC.

The chain has TRBV24-1 and TRBJ1-2; no firm D call. Germline lookup yields CDR1 KGHDR and CDR2 SFDVKD. The length of the CDR3 is 11 residues. The V end was cut by 5 bases, the J end by 7 bases, with 7 bases between. The CDR3 loop reads CATSGGGGYTF. The CDR3 DNA sequence: TGTGCCACCAGTGGCGGCGGTGGCTACACCTTC.

This rearrangement joins TRBV30 to TRBJ1-1; the D is unclear. With 1 base removed from V and 1 base from J, the gap between germline ends came to 4 bases. In germline, CDR1 is GTSNPN, CDR2 SVGIG (reference sequence). The CDR3 has 12 amino acids. The CDR3 DNA sequence: TGTGCCTGGAGTGCGGGGAACACTGAAGCTTTCTTT. Its protein is CAWSAGNTEAFF.

This rearrangement joins TRBV3-1 to TRBJ2-3; 13 nucleotides match TRBD2. Germline loops: CDR1 LGHDT, CDR2 YNNKEL (reference sequence). The CDR3 loop spans 17 amino acids. The trim removed 4 bases at V and 2 bases at J, leaving 6 bases unmatched. The CDR3 nucleotides are TGTGCCAGCAGCCCCGGGACTAGCGGGACGACCACAGATACGCAGTATTTT. Amino acids: CASSPGTSGTTTDTQYF.

The chain links TRBV9 to TRBJ1-1; D is possibly TRBD1 (5 bases). V was shortened by 4 bases and J by 1 base, with 14 bases between the two germline ends. Looked up from germline, CDR1 is SGDLS and CDR2 is YYNGEE. This CDR3 has 15 amino acids. The CDR3 loop reads CASSPQGRTNTEAFF. DNA for the CDR3: TGTGCCAGCAGCCCCCAGGGACGGACGAACACTGAAGCTTTCTTT. Drawing the rest from reference TRBV9 and TRBJ1-1, the complete variable domain is DSGVTQTPKHLITATGQRVTLRCSPRSGDLSVYWYQQSLDQGLQFLIQYYNGEERAKGNILERFSAQQFPDLHSELNLSSLELGDSALYFCASSPQGRTNTEAFFGQGTRLTVV.

V usage is TRBV11-2 and J usage is TRBJ1-1, with D perhaps matching TRBD1 (5 bases). Trimming took 5 bases from V and 5 from J, leaving 18 bases between them. The CDR3 is made up of 15 amino acids. Germline V CDR1 and CDR2: SGHAT, FQNNGV. The CDR3 reads CASSATGTPETEAFF. The CDR3, as DNA: TGTGCCAGCAGCGCGACCGGGACCCCGGAGACTGAAGCTTTCTTT.

The chain carries TRBV15 and TRBJ1-1; the D is unclear. The germline V gene encodes CDR1 LNHNV and CDR2 YYDKDF (reference sequence). This CDR3 has 15 residues. V shed 3 bases and J shed 3 bases, with 14 bases lying between them. This chain's CDR3 is CATSSDEGLDTEAFF. The DNA of the CDR3 is TGTGCCACCAGCAGTGACGAGGGATTGGACACTGAAGCTTTCTTT.

The CDR3 is CASITRSGELFF. As DNA, the CDR3 is TGTGCCAGCATTACTAGATCCGGGGAGCTGTTTTTT. The V gene is TRBV12-3 or TRBV12-4, the J gene TRBJ2-2; perhaps TRBD2 as D (5 bases). V was cut by 7 bases and J by 6 bases, with 9 bases left in between. CDR3 length: 12 residues.

This rearrangement joins TRBV27 to TRBJ2-3; D not resolved. The V and J ends lost 0 bases and 4 bases respectively, with 8 bases between them. The CDR3 sequence is 14 residues long. Germline-derived CDR1 and CDR2 are MNHEY and SMNVEV (reference sequence). CDR3 loop: CASSLSIRPDTQYF. Here the CDR3 DNA reads TGTGCCAGCAGTTTATCGATCCGGCCAGATACGCAGTATTTT.

The chain links TRBV7-3 to TRBJ2-1; 7 bases map to TRBD2. CDR1 SGHTA and CDR2 FQGTGA come from the germline V gene. This CDR3 is built from 15 residues. J lost 6 bases, V lost 4 bases, and 9 bases had no gene match. In DNA, the CDR3 is TGTGCCAGCAGCTCTGACGGGGAGGGAGGCAATGAGCAGTTCTTC. Translation: CASSSDGEGGNEQFF.

The chain carries TRBV27 and TRBJ2-7; TRBD1 aligns across 7 bases. The germline gives CDR1 MNHEY, CDR2 SMNVEV (reference sequence). The V gene end was trimmed by 4 bases and the J gene end by 6 bases; junction bases not matched to a gene: 9. This CDR3 has 14 amino acids. In nucleotides, the CDR3 is TGTGCCAGCAGTTCAGACAGGGCCTATGTCGAGCAGTACTTC. Translation: CASSSDRAYVEQYF.

The chain recombines TRBV2 with TRBJ1-3, with D unresolved. Looked up from germline, CDR1 is SNHLY and CDR2 is FYNNEI. With 2 bases removed from V and 2 bases from J, the gap between germline ends came to 10 bases. This CDR3 is 15 amino acids long. CDR3 region: CASSESGDTGNTIYF. The CDR3, as DNA: TGTGCCAGCAGTGAATCCGGTGATACTGGAAACACCATATATTTT.

The rearrangement uses TRBV19 and TRBJ2-1; D uncertain. The end of the DNA aligns better with TRBJ2-7, so the J call may be wrong. Germline V gene sequence: CDR1 LNHDA, CDR2 SQIVND (reference sequence). The CDR3 has 16 residues. CDR3 amino acids: CASSIEWSGGFGEQYF. The CDR3 nucleotides are TGTGCCAGTAGTATAGAATGGAGTGGCGGATTTGGAGAGCAGTACTTC.

The V call is TRBV27, the J call TRBJ2-2, with unresolved D. The length of the CDR3 is 13 residues. CDR1 and CDR2 (germline): MNHEY, SMNVEV (reference sequence). The germline V and J ends were trimmed by 3 bases and 4 bases, with 6 bases remaining between them. CDR3 DNA: TGTGCCAGCAGTTTCGAAAGCACCGGGGAGCTGTTTTTT. Translating it yields CASSFESTGELFF.

V and J are TRBV6-1 and TRBJ2-5; 12 bases agree with TRBD2. Germline-derived CDR1 and CDR2 are MNHNS and SASEGT. This CDR3 is 18 amino acids long. V was clipped by 3 bases and J by 2 bases; unmatched bases: 10. The CDR3 DNA is TGTGCCAGCAGTGAGGTGGGACTAGCGGGTCCATTACAAGAGACCCAGTACTTC. Translating it yields CASSEVGLAGPLQETQYF.

The rearrangement uses TRBV7-9 and TRBJ1-2, with TRBD1 as a possible D gene (5 bases). This CDR3 has 16 residues. The germline gives CDR1 SEHNR, CDR2 FQNEAQ (reference sequence). Trimming shortened V by 8 bases and J by 2 bases, and 21 bases separated the two germline ends. The CDR3 sequence is CASFPLTGDSNYGYTF. CDR3 sequence (DNA): TGTGCCAGCTTCCCCCTCACAGGAGATTCCAACTATGGCTACACCTTC.

This rearrangement joins TRBV5-1 to TRBJ2-3; D might be TRBD1 or TRBD2, each matching 5 bases. V was cut by 0 bases and J by 4 bases, with 12 bases left in between. Germline values: CDR1 SGHRS, CDR2 YFSETQ. The CDR3 has 15 residues. The CDR3 region is CASSLAGAEADTQYF. Written as DNA, the CDR3 is TGCGCCAGCAGCTTGGCCGGGGCTGAGGCAGATACGCAGTATTTT. The whole variable domain, remainder taken from reference TRBV5-1 and TRBJ2-3, is KAGVTQTPRYLIKTRGQQVTLSCSPISGHRSVSWYQQTPGQGLQFLFEYFSETQRNKGNFPGRFSGRQFSNSRSEMNVSTLELGDSALYLCASSLAGAEADTQYFGPGTRLTVL.